The T cell receptor (beta chain) described here comes from a study of T cell changes during pregnancy in multiple sclerosis. The V gene's germline CDR1 is GTSNPN and CDR2 SVGIG (reference sequence). This CDR3 has 14 amino acids. V lost 0 bases, J lost 1 base, and 7 bases lay in between. Measured with immunoSEQ multiplex PCR; TCRdb has only the in-frame clones, and not every one. The table shows approximately 63,000 clones, with roughly nine tenths occurring only once. Concerning this clone: This sample includes further DNA sequences coding for the same CDR3.

This clonotype was obtained from a female donor in good health, enrolled as a control in a pregnancy study. Sequencing used peripheral blood, obtained in the third trimester of pregnancy. The chain links TRBV30 to TRBJ1-5; the D is unclear. CDR3 DNA sequence: TGTGCCTGGAGTGTATCATCAAGCAATCAGCCCCAGCATTTT. It translates to CAWSVSSSNQPQHF.